This record covers a single T cell receptor (beta chain). Its target is unknown. The data were taken from a study of T cells in Graves' hyperthyroidism and ophthalmopathy. Regarding the study as a whole: It was a median about 6.5 months before onset that the model predicted ophthalmopathy.

Trimming pared 2 bases from V and 6 bases from J, leaving 5 bases between. The CDR3 is 13 residues long. Germline CDR1 is LNHNV and CDR2 is YYDKDF (reference sequence). Diagnosis of hyperthyroidism was new in patients aged 18 to 65, and its duration was under 2 months. The source of the PBMCs was 8.5 to 10 ml of fresh peripheral blood. Amplification of TCR beta CDR3 regions used RNA as the template. First-round RT-PCR of the TCR CDR3 relied on the HTBI primer set. Each CDR3 protein gets one entry after TCRdb re-called the multiplex PCR reads with MiXCR. The repertoire holds hundreds of thousands of distinct CDR3 sequences, with roughly 37% as singletons.

The sequence was obtained from a man aged 18-30 years with Graves' hyperthyroidism. Sequencing was carried out using blood. This chain links TRBV15 with TRBJ1-6; no reliable D call. The CDR3 region is CATSRMPNSPLHF. DNA for the CDR3: TGTGCCACCAGCAGAATGCCTAATTCACCCCTCCACTTT. Together with reference TRBV15 and TRBJ1-6, the CDR3 gives the full variable domain: DAMVIQNPRYQVTQFGKPVTLSCSQTLNHNVMYWYQQKSSQAPKLLFHYYDKDFNNEADTPDNFQSRRPNTSFCFLDIRSPGLGDTAMYLCATSRMPNSPLHFGNGTRLTVT.